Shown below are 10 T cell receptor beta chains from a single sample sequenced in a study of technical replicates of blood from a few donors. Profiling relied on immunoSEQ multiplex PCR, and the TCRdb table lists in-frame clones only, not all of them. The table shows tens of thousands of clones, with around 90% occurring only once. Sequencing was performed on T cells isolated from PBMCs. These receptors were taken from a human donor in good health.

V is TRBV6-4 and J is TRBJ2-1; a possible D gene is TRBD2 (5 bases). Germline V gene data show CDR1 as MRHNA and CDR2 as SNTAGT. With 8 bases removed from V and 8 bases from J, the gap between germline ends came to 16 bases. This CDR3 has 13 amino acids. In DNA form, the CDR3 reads TGTGCCAGCGGACGAAGGGAGTTCGATGAGCAGTTCTTC. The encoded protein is CASGRREFDEQFF.

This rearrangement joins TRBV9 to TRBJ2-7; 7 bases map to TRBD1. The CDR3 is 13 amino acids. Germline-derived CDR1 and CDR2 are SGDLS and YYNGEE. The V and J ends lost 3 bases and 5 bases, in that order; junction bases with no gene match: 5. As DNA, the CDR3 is TGTGCCAGCAGCGCCCGACAGGGAAACGAGCAGTACTTC. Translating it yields CASSARQGNEQYF.

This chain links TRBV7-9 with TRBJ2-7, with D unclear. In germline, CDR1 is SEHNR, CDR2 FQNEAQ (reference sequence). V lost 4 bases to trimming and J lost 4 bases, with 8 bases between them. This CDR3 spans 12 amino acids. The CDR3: CASSSPYYEQYF. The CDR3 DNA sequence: TGTGCCAGCAGCTCCCCTTATTACGAGCAGTACTTC.

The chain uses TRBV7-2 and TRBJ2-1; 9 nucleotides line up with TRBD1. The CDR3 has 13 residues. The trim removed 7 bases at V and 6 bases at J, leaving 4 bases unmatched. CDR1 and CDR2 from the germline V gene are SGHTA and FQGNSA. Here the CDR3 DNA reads TGTGCCAGCACCCCGGACAGGGGCAATGAGCAGTTCTTC. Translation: CASTPDRGNEQFF.

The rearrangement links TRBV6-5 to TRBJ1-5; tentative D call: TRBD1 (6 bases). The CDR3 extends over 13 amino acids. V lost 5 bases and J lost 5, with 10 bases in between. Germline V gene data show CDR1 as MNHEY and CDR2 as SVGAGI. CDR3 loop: CASSPGAYQPQHF. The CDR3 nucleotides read TGTGCCAGCAGTCCAGGGGCTTATCAGCCCCAGCATTTT.

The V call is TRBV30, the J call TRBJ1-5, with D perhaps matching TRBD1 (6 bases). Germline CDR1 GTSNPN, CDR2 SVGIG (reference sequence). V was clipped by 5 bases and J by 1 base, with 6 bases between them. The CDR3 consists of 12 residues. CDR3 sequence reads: CAWGGSNQPQHF. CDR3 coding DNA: TGTGCCTGGGGGGGCAGCAATCAGCCCCAGCATTTT.

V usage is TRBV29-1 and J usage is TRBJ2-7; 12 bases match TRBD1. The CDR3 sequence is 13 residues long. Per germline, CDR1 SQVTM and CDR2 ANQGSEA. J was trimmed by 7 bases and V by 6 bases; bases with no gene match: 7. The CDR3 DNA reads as TGCAGCGTCCTGGGACAGGGGGCGGAGGAGCAGTACTTC. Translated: CSVLGQGAEEQYF.

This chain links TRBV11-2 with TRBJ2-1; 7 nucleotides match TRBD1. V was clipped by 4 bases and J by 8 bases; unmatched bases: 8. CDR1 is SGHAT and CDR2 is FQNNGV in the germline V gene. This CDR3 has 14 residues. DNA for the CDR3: TGTGCCAGCAGCTCGACCGGAACAGGGGATGAGCAGTTCTTC. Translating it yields CASSSTGTGDEQFF.

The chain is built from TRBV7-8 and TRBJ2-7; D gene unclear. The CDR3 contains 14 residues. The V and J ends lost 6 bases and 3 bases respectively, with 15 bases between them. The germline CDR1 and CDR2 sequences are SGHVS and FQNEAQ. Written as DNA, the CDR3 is TGTGCCAGCAGTATCACGGTGGGCTACTACGAGCAGTACTTC. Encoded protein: CASSITVGYYEQYF.

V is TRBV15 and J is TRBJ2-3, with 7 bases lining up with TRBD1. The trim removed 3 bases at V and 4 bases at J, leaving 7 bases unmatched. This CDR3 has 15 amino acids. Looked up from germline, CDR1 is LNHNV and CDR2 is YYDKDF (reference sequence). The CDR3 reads CATSSTPGTADTQYF. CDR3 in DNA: TGTGCCACCAGCAGTACACCTGGGACAGCAGATACGCAGTATTTT.